These 26 T cell receptor beta chains were all obtained from the same sample, sequenced in a study of CD8+CD57+ T cells in acquired aplastic anemia. Researchers used genomic DNA as the template to profile TCR beta VDJ and CDR3. A single record per CDR3 protein comes from TCRdb applying MiXCR to the reads. The sample has 170,000 or so distinct CDR3 sequences, about 50% seen once; the top ten hold 25% to 40%. Those patients picked for sequencing had displayed CD8+CD57+ cell expansion on flow cytometry. The sequencing input was sorted CD4+, CD8+, or CD8+CD57+ T cells (not recorded which) from PBMCs. The receptor set was obtained from a human donor with aplastic anemia.

The table lists this clonotype with many counts. V gene TRBV10-3 combines with J gene TRBJ2-1, with 12 bases fitting TRBD1. CDR3 length: 14 amino acids. V lost 3 bases to trimming and J lost 10 bases; unmatched junction nucleotides: 4. Germline CDR1 ENHRY, CDR2 SYGVKD. The CDR3 loop is CAISDGTGGKEQFF. As DNA, the CDR3 is TGTGCCATCAGTGATGGGACAGGGGGCAAGGAGCAGTTCTTC.

The chain employs TRBV20-1 and TRBJ1-1; maybe TRBD1 (5 bases). Trimming took off 2 bases at V and 9 bases at J, with 10 bases between the two ends. CDR1 is DFQATT and CDR2 is SNEGSKA in the germline V gene (reference sequence). The CDR3 is made up of 11 amino acids. CDR3 region: CSARPQGQAFF. CDR3 nucleotide sequence: TGCAGTGCTAGACCGCAGGGCCAAGCTTTCTTT.

V and J are TRBV20-1 and TRBJ2-7, with 8 bases matching TRBD2. Trimming cost V 6 bases and J 3 bases; bases outside gene matches: 13. The CDR3 extends over 15 amino acids. The V gene's germline CDR1 is DFQATT and CDR2 SNEGSKA (reference sequence). The CDR3 nucleotides read TGCAGTGCGGGACCGGGACTAGTTGGGGGCTACGAGCAGTACTTC. It codes for CSAGPGLVGGYEQYF.

This rearrangement joins TRBV15 to TRBJ1-2; 7 bases line up with TRBD1. The CDR3 is 15 amino acids. Per the germline V gene, CDR1 is LNHNV and CDR2 is YYDKDF (reference sequence). V gave up 1 base and J gave up 2 bases; unmatched junction bases: 4. CDR3 residues: CATSRGTGVNYGYTF. The DNA for the CDR3 is TGTGCCACCAGCAGAGGAACAGGGGTGAACTATGGCTACACCTTC.

The J gene is TRBJ2-1, the V gene TRBV20-1; D is perhaps TRBD2 (6 bases). CDR3 length: 11 amino acids. CDR1 DFQATT and CDR2 SNEGSKA come from the germline V gene (reference sequence). V lost 6 bases, J lost 6 bases, and 9 bases lay in between. This CDR3 reads CSARLGNEQFF. The CDR3 nucleotides read TGCAGTGCCAGACTAGGCAATGAGCAGTTCTTC.

Comment on this clonotype: A much larger clone differs from this one at a single base, so this may be a read error. The chain carries TRBV4-3 and TRBJ2-2, with a possible D match to TRBD2 (6 bases). Germline values: CDR1 LGHNA, CDR2 YSLEER. CDR3 length: 13 residues. CDR3 nucleotides: TGCGCCAGCAGCCCGTATACCACCGGGGGGCTGTTTTTT. It encodes CASSPYTTGGLFF.

This chain connects TRBV25-1 to TRBJ2-3, with 10 bases identical to TRBD2. V shed 4 bases and J 4 bases; nucleotides not matched to a gene: 11. The CDR3 length is 17 residues. The germline V gene has CDR1 MGHDK and CDR2 SYGVNS. The CDR3 protein is CASSAGIAGGVADTQYF. CDR3 DNA sequence: TGTGCCAGCAGTGCGGGAATAGCGGGAGGTGTAGCAGATACGCAGTATTTT. Filled out from reference TRBV25-1 and TRBJ2-3, the complete variable domain reads EADIYQTPRYLVIGTGKKITLECSQTMGHDKMYWYQQDPGMELHLIHYSYGVNSTEKGDLSSESTVSRIRTEHFPLTLESARPSHTSQYLCASSAGIAGGVADTQYFGPGTRLTVL.

The chain combines TRBV19 with TRBJ2-1; possibly TRBD1 for D (6 bases). Trimming shortened V by 3 bases and J by 0 bases, and 9 bases separated the two germline ends. Germline V CDR1 and CDR2: LNHDA, SQIVND (reference sequence). There are 15 residues in the CDR3. The CDR3 bases are TGTGCCAGTAGTATGGGGGCCGTCTCCTACAATGAGCAGTTCTTC. Translation gives CASSMGAVSYNEQFF.

The chain combines TRBV29-1 with TRBJ2-1; TRBD2 might be the D (6 bases). The CDR3 length is 14 residues. In germline, CDR1 is SQVTM, CDR2 ANQGSEA. Trimming took off 6 bases at V and 6 bases at J, with 18 bases between the two ends. In DNA, the CDR3 is TGCAGCGTCCGGCGGGGACTCCCCACCAATGAGCAGTTCTTC. Protein sequence: CSVRRGLPTNEQFF.

This clonotype appeared many times. J is TRBJ1-5 and V is TRBV7-2; D is undetermined. The ends were cut back, 5 bases at V and 7 bases at J, with 18 bases in the middle. This CDR3 has 15 residues. Germline assignment: CDR1 SGHTA and CDR2 FQGNSA. The chain's CDR3 is CASSVAGEGWQPQHF. The DNA for the CDR3 is TGTGCCAGCAGCGTCGCCGGGGAGGGTTGGCAGCCCCAGCATTTT.

The V gene is TRBV7-8, the J gene TRBJ2-7; D is undetermined. Germline V gives CDR1 SGHVS, CDR2 FQNEAQ. The CDR3 is made up of 13 amino acids. Deletions cut 1 base from V and 6 bases from J, with 10 bases between. The CDR3 reads CASSLGRSREQYF. CDR3 bases: TGTGCCAGCAGCTTAGGAAGGAGTCGCGAGCAGTACTTC. The full variable domain, completed using reference TRBV7-8 and TRBJ2-7, is GAGVSQSPRYKVAKRGQDVALRCDPISGHVSLFWYQQALGQGPEFLTYFQNEAQLDKSGLPSDRFFAERPEGSVSTLKIQRTQQEDSAVYLCASSLGRSREQYFGPGTRLTVT.

This clonotype was picked up one time. The gene calls are TRBV7-2 and TRBJ2-7; either TRBD1 or TRBD2 may fit D (5 bases each). The CDR3 sequence is 13 residues long. The V end lost 5 bases, the J end lost 4 bases, and 12 bases lay between the germline ends. The V gene's germline CDR1 is SGHTA and CDR2 FQGNSA. The CDR3 sequence: CASSRRETYEQYF. The CDR3 DNA follows: TGTGCCAGCAGCCGCAGGGAGACTTACGAGCAGTACTTC.

The CDR3 bases are TGTGCCATCAAACCGGCAAGCACAGATACGCAGTATTTT. This gives the protein CAIKPASTDTQYF. The V and J genes are TRBV10-3 and TRBJ2-3; no clear D gene. The CDR3 runs 13 residues. Trimming shortened V by 7 bases and J by 0 bases, and 8 bases separated the two germline ends. Germline-derived CDR1 and CDR2 are ENHRY and SYGVKD.

The chain has TRBV20-1 and TRBJ2-7; tentatively, D is TRBD1 or TRBD2 (5 bases each). The CDR3 runs 13 residues. Germline lookup yields CDR1 DFQATT and CDR2 SNEGSKA (reference sequence). Trimming pared 4 bases from V and 2 bases from J, leaving 12 bases between. The CDR3 DNA sequence: TGCAGTGCTACGGGACCCGAGCCCTACGAGCAGTACTTC. It translates to CSATGPEPYEQYF.

This clonotype has ten or more counts. J is TRBJ2-3 and V is TRBV19, with D perhaps matching TRBD2 (5 bases). CDR3 length: 15 amino acids. V shed 0 bases and J shed 3 bases, with 10 bases lying between them. In germline, CDR1 is LNHDA, CDR2 SQIVND (reference sequence). In DNA form, the CDR3 reads TGTGCCAGTAGTATAGACGGGGTGGGTACAGATACGCAGTATTTT. Its translation is CASSIDGVGTDTQYF. The full variable domain, with the rest looked up from reference TRBV19 and TRBJ2-3, is DGGITQSPKYLFRKEGQNVTLSCEQNLNHDAMYWYRQDPGQGLRLIYYSQIVNDFQKGDIAEGYSVSREKKESFPLTVTSAQKNPTAFYLCASSIDGVGTDTQYFGPGTRLTVL.

This clonotype was observed at least ten times. The gene calls are TRBV19 and TRBJ1-1; 7 bases are shared with TRBD1. Germline values: CDR1 LNHDA, CDR2 SQIVND (reference sequence). The CDR3 has 18 residues. Losses at the gene ends were 4 bases for V and 11 bases for J; bases not matched to a gene: 25. CDR3 amino acids: CASSTLDPVQGRTGLAFF. CDR3 bases: TGTGCCAGTAGTACCCTAGATCCCGTACAGGGGAGGACGGGGCTTGCTTTCTTT.

With respect to this clonotype: No conserved phenylalanine or tryptophan ends this CDR3, so it is likely a read error. Here the CDR3 DNA reads TGTGCCAGCAGCTTAGCCTGGTGGAACACTGAAGCTTTCCTT. Translating it yields CASSLAWWNTEAFL. The J gene is TRBJ1-1, the V gene TRBV7-8, with unresolved D. V was shortened by 0 bases and J by 1 base, with 6 bases between the two germline ends. CDR3 length equals 14 residues. Germline V gene sequence: CDR1 SGHVS, CDR2 FQNEAQ.

In this sample, this clonotype turned up a few times. The rearrangement uses TRBV5-1 and TRBJ1-1, with 7 nucleotides matching TRBD1. The junction had 20 bases not matched to a gene; V was cut back by 3 bases and J by 3 bases. The CDR3 length is 19 residues. Germline V lookup: CDR1 SGHRS, CDR2 YFSETQ. DNA for the CDR3: TGCGCCAGCAGCTACCAGACAGGGAAGGTAGTGGGGCCGGACACTGAAGCTTTCTTT. Protein: CASSYQTGKVVGPDTEAFF.

Concerning this clonotype: This may come from a read error, since a much larger clone is one base off. The chain links TRBV30 to TRBJ2-7, with D perhaps matching TRBD2 (7 bases). The length of the CDR3 is 13 residues. Germline CDR1 GTSNPN, CDR2 SVGIG (reference sequence). CDR3 DNA sequence: TGTGCCTGGAGTATGTACAGGGACTACGACCAGTACTTC. Its translation: CAWSMYRDYDQYF.

V and J are TRBV2 and TRBJ1-4, with 7 positions matching TRBD1. Germline V gene sequence: CDR1 SNHLY, CDR2 FYNNEI. The CDR3 loop spans 15 amino acids. V was clipped by 6 bases and J by 3 bases; unmatched bases: 7. CDR3: CASRGTGQPNEKLFF. In DNA form, the CDR3 reads TGTGCCAGCAGAGGAACGGGACAGCCTAATGAAAAACTGTTTTTT.

This clonotype was detected only once. The gene calls are TRBV12-3 or TRBV12-4 and TRBJ1-1; D is possibly TRBD1 (6 bases). V lost 3 bases and J 4 bases, leaving 15 bases between the germline ends. The CDR3 sequence is 15 residues long. This CDR3 reads CASSFPQGRVTEAFF. Written as DNA, the CDR3 is TGTGCCAGCAGTTTTCCCCAGGGGCGAGTCACTGAAGCTTTCTTT.

This clonotype was counted only a few times. This may stem from a read error, because a much larger clone lies one nucleotide away. This chain connects TRBV29-1 to TRBJ2-1, with D hard to call. The germline V gene encodes CDR1 SQVTM and CDR2 ANQGSEA. The V gene lost 5 bases and the J gene lost 4 bases, with 24 bases spanning the gap. CDR3 length equals 17 residues. CDR3 sequence: CSVQVAGYPWSYNEQFF. Here the CDR3 DNA reads TGCAGCGTTCAAGTCGCTGGATACCCTTGGTCGTACAATGAGCAGTTCTTC.

In this sample, this clonotype turned up once. This chain joins TRBV6-2 or TRBV6-3 and TRBJ1-1; D is undetermined. CDR3 length equals 13 residues. Trimming took 2 bases from V and 10 from J, leaving 14 bases between them. Per the germline V gene, CDR1 is MNHEY and CDR2 is SVGEGT. In nucleotides, the CDR3 is TGTGCCAGCAGTTACAATGGTGGCGGCCGAGCTTTCTTT. Residues: CASSYNGGGRAFF.

This clonotype came up many times. The chain recombines TRBV19 with TRBJ2-7; D is perhaps TRBD1 or TRBD2 (5 bases each). The CDR3 has 13 amino acids. The V gene lost 4 bases and the J gene lost 9 bases, with 16 bases spanning the gap. Germline lookup yields CDR1 LNHDA and CDR2 SQIVND (reference sequence). CDR3 in amino acids: CASSRGTGDGQYF. CDR3 nucleotide sequence: TGTGCCAGTAGTAGAGGGACCGGGGATGGGCAGTACTTC.

This clonotype was counted a few times. The V call is TRBV16, the J call TRBJ2-5; D is ambiguous. This CDR3 has 13 residues. V lost 0 bases to trimming and J lost 2 bases, with 4 bases between them. Germline V lookup: CDR1 KGHSY, CDR2 FQNENV. CDR3 bases: TGTGCCAGCAGCCAATCTAGGCAAGAGACCCAGTACTTC. Protein: CASSQSRQETQYF.

V gene TRBV7-9 combines with J gene TRBJ1-1; possibly TRBD1 for D (6 bases). V was clipped by 4 bases and J by 6 bases, with 15 bases between them. Germline assignment: CDR1 SEHNR and CDR2 FQNEAQ (reference sequence). The CDR3 extends over 14 amino acids. The CDR3 reads CASSSYREGAEAFF. CDR3 sequence (DNA): TGTGCCAGCAGCTCCTACAGGGAGGGCGCTGAAGCTTTCTTT.